The 7 T cell receptor beta chains in this list originate from one sample, sequenced in a study of cytomegalovirus exposure and HLA in healthy donors. Use of 60 Vbeta and 13 Jbeta primers characterized the PCR. Clones were sequenced by immunoSEQ multiplex PCR, and TCRdb holds only the in-frame ones, with some missing. Of tens of thousands of clones in the sample, about 73% were seen once. The specimen was PBMCs. The receptor set was obtained from a woman between 25 and 40 years old in good health and CMV-seronegative.

J is TRBJ2-7 and V is TRBV6-1; TRBD1 aligns across 9 bases. This CDR3 contains 15 residues. Looked up from germline, CDR1 is MNHNS and CDR2 is SASEGT. V was pared by 3 bases and J by 2 bases, with 5 bases of the junction left unmatched. CDR3 in DNA: TGTGCCAGCAGTGACCGGGACAGGGTTGCCTACGAGCAGTACTTC. Protein sequence: CASSDRDRVAYEQYF.

This chain links TRBV18 with TRBJ2-7; weak D call: TRBD1 (6 bases). V was shortened by 3 bases and J by 2 bases, with 11 bases between the two germline ends. The CDR3 runs to 14 residues. Germline lookup yields CDR1 KGHSH and CDR2 LQKENI. The CDR3 sequence is CASSPTGVPYEQYF. DNA for the CDR3: TGTGCCAGCTCACCGACAGGAGTCCCCTACGAGCAGTACTTC.

This clone has only one observation. The rearrangement uses TRBV30 and TRBJ2-1; 10 bases map to TRBD1. CDR3 size: 15 residues. CDR1 GTSNPN and CDR2 SVGIG come from the germline V gene (reference sequence). After removal of 4 bases from V and 4 bases from J, the junction contained 7 bases not matched to a gene. The CDR3 region has the DNA TGTGCCTGGAAACCCTGGGGACAGGGGTACAATGAGCAGTTCTTC. It translates to CAWKPWGQGYNEQFF.

The V call is TRBV23-1, the J call TRBJ2-7, with TRBD2 identical over 11 bases. TRBV23-1 is an ORF; its function is uncertain. CDR3 length equals 14 residues. V lost 7 bases and J lost 4; bases outside the gene matches: 6. This CDR3 is CASIHSGRDYEQYF. CDR3 bases: TGCGCCAGCATCCATAGCGGGAGGGATTACGAGCAGTACTTC.

V is TRBV29-1 and J is TRBJ2-3; TRBD2 matches 10 bases. Trimming took 4 bases from V and 3 from J; bases not matched to a gene: 4. Germline loops: CDR1 SQVTM, CDR2 ANQGSEA. This CDR3 contains 14 residues. CDR3: CSVVAGGVTDTQYF. CDR3 bases: TGCAGCGTTGTAGCGGGAGGAGTGACAGATACGCAGTATTTT.

The sample holds one count of this clone. The chain recombines TRBV30 with TRBJ1-5, with TRBD1 matching 8 bases. V trimming: 1 base; J trimming: 1 base; junction bases outside the gene matches: 6. The CDR3 runs 16 residues. Per the germline V gene, CDR1 is GTSNPN and CDR2 is SVGIG (reference sequence). CDR3 loop: CAWSERGQASNQPQHF. The CDR3 DNA follows: TGTGCCTGGAGTGAACGGGGACAGGCGAGCAATCAGCCCCAGCATTTT.

This clone occurred a few times. This chain connects TRBV28 to TRBJ2-7, with TRBD2 matching 9 bases. The length of the CDR3 is 14 residues. Germline V CDR1 and CDR2: MDHEN, SYDVKM. The V and J ends lost 5 bases and 7 bases, in that order; junction bases with no gene match: 9. The CDR3 nucleotides are TGTGCCAGCAGTGTGCCCGGGACTAGCAGAGAGCAGTACTTC. As protein: CASSVPGTSREQYF. Combining the CDR3 with reference TRBV28 and TRBJ2-7 gives the whole variable domain DVKVTQSSRYLVKRTGEKVFLECVQDMDHENMFWYRQDPGLGLRLIYFSYDVKMKEKGDIPEGYSVSREKKERFSLILESASTNQTSMYLCASSVPGTSREQYFGPGTRLTVT.